This T cell receptor (beta chain) was identified during a study of Graves' ophthalmopathy and Graves' hyperthyroidism. Findings of the study overall: The model's ophthalmopathy progression predictions had around 67% sensitivity and 72% to 75% specificity. Ophthalmopathy and stable hyperthyroidism were discriminated by a 13-signature model, with over 85% sensitivity and approximately 78% specificity.

People with hyperthyroidism were aged 18 to 65 and newly diagnosed, under 2 months' duration. As diagnostic evidence, clinical symptoms, serum thyroxine, TRAb, thyroid ultrasound and orbital computed tomography were relied upon. CDR1 is SGHTS, CDR2 YDEGEE, per germline. The CDR3 has 15 residues. CDR3 regions of TCR beta were amplified from RNA transcripts. RT-PCR was first run with HTBI primers, then multiplex PCR in a second round. Using its own MiXCR run on the multiplex PCR reads, TCRdb lists one record per CDR3 protein. The sample contains some 39,000 distinct CDR3 sequences, roughly 50% of which appear only once. This clonotype was counted between two and nine times. What it binds is not known. Relative to the germline gene, one junction end is altered; a read error may explain this.

Sequenced sample: peripheral blood. The receptor was isolated from an adult woman with stable Graves' hyperthyroidism. The chain links TRBV5-8 to TRBJ2-7; the D is unclear. CDR3: CASSLGQSIYVERYF. The CDR3, as DNA: TGTGCCAGCAGCTTGGGGCAGTCTATCTACGTGGAGCGGTACTTC.